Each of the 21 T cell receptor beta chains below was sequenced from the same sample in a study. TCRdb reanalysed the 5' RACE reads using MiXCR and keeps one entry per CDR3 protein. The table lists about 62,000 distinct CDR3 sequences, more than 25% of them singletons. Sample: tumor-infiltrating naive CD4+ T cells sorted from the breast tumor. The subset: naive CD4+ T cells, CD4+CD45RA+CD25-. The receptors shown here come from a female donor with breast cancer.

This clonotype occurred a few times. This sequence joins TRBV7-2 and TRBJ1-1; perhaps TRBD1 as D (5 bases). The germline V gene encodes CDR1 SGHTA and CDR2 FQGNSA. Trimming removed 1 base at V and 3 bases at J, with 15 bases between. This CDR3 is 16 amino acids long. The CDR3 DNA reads TGTGCCAGCAGCTTAGTTTTATTGGGGGGTTACACTGAAGCTTTCTTT. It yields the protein CASSLVLLGGYTEAFF.

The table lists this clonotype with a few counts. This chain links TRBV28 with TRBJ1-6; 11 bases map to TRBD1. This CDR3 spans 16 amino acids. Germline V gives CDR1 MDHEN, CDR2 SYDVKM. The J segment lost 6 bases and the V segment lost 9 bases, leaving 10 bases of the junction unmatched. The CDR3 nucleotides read TGTGCCAGTGCAAGGACGGGGACAGGGGGTAATTCACCCCTCCACTTT. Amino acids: CASARTGTGGNSPLHF.

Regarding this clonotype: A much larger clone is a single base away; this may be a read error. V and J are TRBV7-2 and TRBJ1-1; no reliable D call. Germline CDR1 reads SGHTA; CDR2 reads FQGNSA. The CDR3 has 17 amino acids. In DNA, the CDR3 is TGTGCCAGCAGCCATGGTGGGTTCGCTACCTTCAGGACTGAAACTTTCTTT. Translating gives CASSHGGFATFRTETFF.

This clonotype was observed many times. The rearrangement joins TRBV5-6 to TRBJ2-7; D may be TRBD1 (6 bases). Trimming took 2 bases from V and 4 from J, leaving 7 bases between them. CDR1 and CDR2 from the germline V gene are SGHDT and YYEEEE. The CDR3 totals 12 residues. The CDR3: CASSFTGYEQYF. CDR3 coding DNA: TGTGCCAGCAGCTTTACAGGGTACGAGCAGTACTTC.

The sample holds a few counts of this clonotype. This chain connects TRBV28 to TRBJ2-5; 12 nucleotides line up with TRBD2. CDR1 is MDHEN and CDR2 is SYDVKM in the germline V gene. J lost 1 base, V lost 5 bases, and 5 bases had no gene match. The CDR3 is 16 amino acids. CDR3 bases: TGTGCCAGCAGTCACGGACTAGCGGGATCCCAAGAGACCCAGTACTTC. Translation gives CASSHGLAGSQETQYF. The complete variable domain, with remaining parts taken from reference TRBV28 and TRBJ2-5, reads DVKVTQSSRYLVKRTGEKVFLECVQDMDHENMFWYRQDPGLGLRLIYFSYDVKMKEKGDIPEGYSVSREKKERFSLILESASTNQTSMYLCASSHGLAGSQETQYFGPGTRLLVL.

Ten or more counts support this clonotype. The chain's CDR3 is CASSLSANPNTEAFF. The CDR3 bases are TGCGCCAGCAGCTTATCGGCAAACCCAAACACTGAAGCTTTCTTT. This sequence joins TRBV5-1 and TRBJ1-1, with unresolved D. Trimming removed 2 bases at V and 2 bases at J, with 13 bases between. Germline values: CDR1 SGHRS, CDR2 YFSETQ. This CDR3 is 15 amino acids long.

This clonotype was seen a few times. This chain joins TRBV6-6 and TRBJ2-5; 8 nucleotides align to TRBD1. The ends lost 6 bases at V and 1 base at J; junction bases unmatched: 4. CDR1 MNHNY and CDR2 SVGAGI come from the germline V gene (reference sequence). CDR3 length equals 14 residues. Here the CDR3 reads CASSRDRGQETQYF. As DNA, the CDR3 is TGTGCCAGCAGCCGTGACAGGGGCCAAGAGACCCAGTACTTC.

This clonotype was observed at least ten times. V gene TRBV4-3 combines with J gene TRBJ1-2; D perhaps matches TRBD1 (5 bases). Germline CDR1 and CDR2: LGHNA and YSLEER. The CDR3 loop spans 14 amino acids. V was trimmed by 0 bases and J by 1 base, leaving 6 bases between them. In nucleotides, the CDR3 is TGCGCCAGCAGCCAAGATGACAGTAACTATGGCTACACCTTC. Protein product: CASSQDDSNYGYTF.

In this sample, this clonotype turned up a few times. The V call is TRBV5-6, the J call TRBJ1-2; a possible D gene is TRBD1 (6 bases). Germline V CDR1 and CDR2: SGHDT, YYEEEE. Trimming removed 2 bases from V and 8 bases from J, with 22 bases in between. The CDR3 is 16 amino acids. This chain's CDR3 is CASSLRDRPSVGGYTF. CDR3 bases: TGTGCCAGCAGCTTACGAGACAGGCCTTCGGTGGGCGGCTACACCTTC.

DNA of the CDR3: TGCGCCAGCAGCCACGTGTGGGACCGGGACAGCCTCTACGAGCAGTACTTC. Translated: CASSHVWDRDSLYEQYF. The rearrangement joins TRBV4-1 to TRBJ2-7; 7 positions agree with TRBD1. J gave up 3 bases and V 3 bases, and 14 bases lay outside the gene matches. Germline V lookup: CDR1 MGHRA, CDR2 YSYEKL. The CDR3 is made up of 17 amino acids.

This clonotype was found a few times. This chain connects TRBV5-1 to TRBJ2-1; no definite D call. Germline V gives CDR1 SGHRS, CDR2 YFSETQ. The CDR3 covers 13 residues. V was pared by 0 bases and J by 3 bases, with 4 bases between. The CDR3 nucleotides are TGCGCCAGCAGCTTGGATGTCTACAATGAGCAGTTCTTC. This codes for CASSLDVYNEQFF.

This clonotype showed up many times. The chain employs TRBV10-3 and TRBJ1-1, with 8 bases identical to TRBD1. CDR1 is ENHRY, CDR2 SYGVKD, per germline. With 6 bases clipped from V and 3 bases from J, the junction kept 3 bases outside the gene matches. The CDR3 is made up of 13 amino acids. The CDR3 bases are TGTGCCATCAGGGACAGGGCGGACACTGAAGCTTTCTTT. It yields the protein CAIRDRADTEAFF.

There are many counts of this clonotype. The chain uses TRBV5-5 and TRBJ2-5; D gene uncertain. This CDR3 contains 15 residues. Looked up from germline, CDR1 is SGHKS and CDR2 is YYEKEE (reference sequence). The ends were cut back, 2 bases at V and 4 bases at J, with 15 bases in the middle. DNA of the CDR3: TGTGCCAGCAGCTTTTCCGGCCAAAGTCGAGAGACCCAGTACTTC. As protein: CASSFSGQSRETQYF. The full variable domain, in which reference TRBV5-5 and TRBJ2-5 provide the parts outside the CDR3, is DAGVTQSPTHLIKTRGQQVTLRCSPISGHKSVSWYQQVLGQGPQFIFQYYEKEERGRGNFPDRFSARQFPNYSSELNVNALLLGDSALYLCASSFSGQSRETQYFGPGTRLLVL.

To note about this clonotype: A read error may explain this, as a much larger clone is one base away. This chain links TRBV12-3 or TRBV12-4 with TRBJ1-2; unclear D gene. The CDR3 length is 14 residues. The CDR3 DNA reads TGTACCAGCAGTGACTCGGAGGCAGTCCGAGGCTACACCTTC. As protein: CTSSDSEAVRGYTF.

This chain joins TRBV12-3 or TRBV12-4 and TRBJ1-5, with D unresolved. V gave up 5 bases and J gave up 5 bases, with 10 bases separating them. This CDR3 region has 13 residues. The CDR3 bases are TGTGCCAGCAGTCCATCGTTCTATCAGCCCCAGCATTTT. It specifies CASSPSFYQPQHF.

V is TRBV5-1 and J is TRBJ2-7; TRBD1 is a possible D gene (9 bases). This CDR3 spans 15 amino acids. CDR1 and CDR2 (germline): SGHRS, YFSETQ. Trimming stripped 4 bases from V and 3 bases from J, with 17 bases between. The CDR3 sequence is CASSPGGTGIYEQYF. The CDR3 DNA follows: TGCGCCAGCAGCCCGGGAGGGACAGGGATCTACGAGCAGTACTTC.

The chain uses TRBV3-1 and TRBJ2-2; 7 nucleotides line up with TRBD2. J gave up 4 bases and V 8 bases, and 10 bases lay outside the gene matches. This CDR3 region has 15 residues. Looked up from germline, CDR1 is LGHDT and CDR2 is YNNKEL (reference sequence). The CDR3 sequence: CASCRGGSRTGELFF. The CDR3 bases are TGTGCCAGCTGCCGTGGCGGGAGTCGCACCGGGGAGCTGTTTTTT.

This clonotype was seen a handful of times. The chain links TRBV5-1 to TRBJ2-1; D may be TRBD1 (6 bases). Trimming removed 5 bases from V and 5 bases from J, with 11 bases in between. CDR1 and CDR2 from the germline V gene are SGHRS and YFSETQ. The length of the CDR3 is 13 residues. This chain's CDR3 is CASSYRVNNEQFF. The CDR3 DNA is TGCGCCAGCAGTTACAGGGTCAACAATGAGCAGTTCTTC. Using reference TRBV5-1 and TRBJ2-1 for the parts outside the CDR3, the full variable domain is KAGVTQTPRYLIKTRGQQVTLSCSPISGHRSVSWYQQTPGQGLQFLFEYFSETQRNKGNFPGRFSGRQFSNSRSEMNVSTLELGDSALYLCASSYRVNNEQFFGPGTRLTVL.

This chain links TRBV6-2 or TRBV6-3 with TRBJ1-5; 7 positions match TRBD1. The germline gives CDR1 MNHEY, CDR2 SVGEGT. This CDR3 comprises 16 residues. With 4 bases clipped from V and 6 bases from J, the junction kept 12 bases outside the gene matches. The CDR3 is CASSSYRGRRGQPQHF. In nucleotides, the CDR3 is TGTGCCAGCAGTTCCTACAGGGGACGGAGGGGTCAGCCCCAGCATTTT.

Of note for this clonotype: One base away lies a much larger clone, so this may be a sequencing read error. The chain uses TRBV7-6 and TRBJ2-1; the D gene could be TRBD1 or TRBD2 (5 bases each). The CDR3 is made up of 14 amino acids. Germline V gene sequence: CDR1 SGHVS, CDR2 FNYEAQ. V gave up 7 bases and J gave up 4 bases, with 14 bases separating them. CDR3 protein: CASNRDGSYNEQFF. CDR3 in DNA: TGTGCCAGCAACCGGGACGGATCGTACAATGAGCAGTTCTTC.

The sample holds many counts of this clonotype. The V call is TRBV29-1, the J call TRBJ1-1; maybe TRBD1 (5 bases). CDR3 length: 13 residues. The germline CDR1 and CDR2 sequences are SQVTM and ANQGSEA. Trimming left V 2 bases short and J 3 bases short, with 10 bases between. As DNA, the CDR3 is TGCAGCGTTGAACAGCAACAGGACACTGAAGCTTTCTTT. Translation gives CSVEQQQDTEAFF.